These 21 T cell receptor beta chains came from one sample sequenced in a study of cytomegalovirus exposure and HLA in healthy donors. PCR was performed using 60 Vbeta and 13 Jbeta primers. Generated by immunoSEQ multiplex PCR, the TCRdb table keeps only in-frame clones and is missing some. The top ten clones hold approximately 2.8% of a sample with about 41,000 clones, more than 65% of them seen once. Sequenced: PBMCs. Source of these receptors: a man in his fifties in good health and CMV-seronegative.

The V and J genes are TRBV7-3 and TRBJ2-5; 13 nucleotides agree with TRBD2. Germline assignment: CDR1 SGHTA and CDR2 FQGTGA. The trim removed 5 bases at V and 3 bases at J, leaving 6 bases unmatched. The CDR3 loop spans 16 amino acids. CDR3 nucleotides: TGTGCCAGCAGCGCTCCGGGACTAGCGGGGAAAGAGACCCAGTACTTC. Its protein is CASSAPGLAGKETQYF.

In its sample, this clone was seen a few times. The J gene is TRBJ2-3, the V gene TRBV7-2; TRBD2 is a possible D gene (5 bases). Deletions cut 1 base from V and 8 bases from J, with 13 bases between. The CDR3 loop spans 14 amino acids. CDR1 and CDR2 (germline): SGHTA, FQGNSA. The CDR3 loop reads CASSLVGSTGTQYF. DNA of the CDR3: TGTGCCAGCAGCTTAGTAGGGAGCACGGGTACGCAGTATTTT.

The chain is built from TRBV6-6 and TRBJ1-3, with 8 bases lining up with TRBD1. The CDR3 is made up of 16 amino acids. V lost 2 bases and J lost 2; bases outside the gene matches: 5. The germline gives CDR1 MNHNY, CDR2 SVGAGI (reference sequence). For the CDR3, the DNA is TGTGCCAGCAGTTACCGAAACAGGGGGACTGGAAACACCATATATTTT. The encoded protein is CASSYRNRGTGNTIYF.

This clone showed up just a few times. V usage is TRBV7-8 and J usage is TRBJ2-1; D is uncertain. V lost 5 bases to trimming and J lost 0 bases, with 11 bases between them. This CDR3 contains 15 residues. Germline V gives CDR1 SGHVS, CDR2 FQNEAQ. The CDR3 here is CASSALLSSYNEQFF. In DNA, the CDR3 is TGTGCCAGCAGCGCCCTCCTCAGCTCCTACAATGAGCAGTTCTTC.

The table lists this clone with a few counts. The chain employs TRBV30 and TRBJ2-7, with a possible D match to TRBD1 (6 bases). The closer fit of TRBJ2-1 to the DNA end suggests the J call may be wrong. The CDR3 has 14 residues. Germline loops: CDR1 GTSNPN, CDR2 SVGIG (reference sequence). This CDR3 is CAWKEGVPSYGQFF. CDR3 sequence (DNA): TGTGCCTGGAAAGAGGGGGTTCCATCCTACGGGCAGTTCTTC.

The rearrangement joins TRBV4-3 to TRBJ2-1, with no clear D. Trimming removed 4 bases from V and 5 bases from J, with 15 bases in between. Germline V gene data show CDR1 as LGHNA and CDR2 as YSLEER. The CDR3 has 15 residues. CDR3 nucleotide sequence: TGCGCCAGCAGCCTGGGCTGGATCGCTGACAATGAGCAGTTCTTC. Translation: CASSLGWIADNEQFF.

This clone was detected only once. The CDR3 bases are TGTGCCAGCAGTTTAGGAACCAGGGGGCTTTGGACCGGGGAGCTGTTTTTT. It translates to CASSLGTRGLWTGELFF. This chain links TRBV27 with TRBJ2-2; 8 bases agree with TRBD1. Germline V gene data show CDR1 as MNHEY and CDR2 as SMNVEV (reference sequence). CDR3 length: 17 amino acids. The V gene end was trimmed by 2 bases and the J gene end by 5 bases; junction bases not matched to a gene: 10.

To note about this clone: The junction differs from germline at one of its ends, possibly a read error. The CDR3 DNA sequence: TGTGCCAGCACCTCCAACAGGGTTAGGGGGGGAGCCTTT. Encoded protein: CASTSNRVRGGAF. The rearrangement joins TRBV11-2 to TRBJ1-1; the D gene is possibly TRBD1 (6 bases). Per germline, CDR1 SGHAT and CDR2 FQNNGV. The CDR3 extends over 13 amino acids.

The chain has TRBV5-1 and TRBJ2-5; D is unresolved. There are 11 residues in the CDR3. Trimming cost V 4 bases and J 2 bases, with 3 bases left between them. In germline, CDR1 is SGHRS, CDR2 YFSETQ. CDR3 residues: CASSQQETQYF. The CDR3 nucleotides are TGCGCCAGCAGCCAACAAGAGACCCAGTACTTC.

This rearrangement joins TRBV19 to TRBJ1-1; D remains ambiguous. Per the germline V gene, CDR1 is LNHDA and CDR2 is SQIVND (reference sequence). The CDR3 has 13 amino acids. V dropped 6 bases and J dropped 3 bases, with 11 bases sitting between them. CDR3 nucleotide sequence: TGTGCCAGTAGATCGGGAGCATACACTGAAGCTTTCTTT. It is translated as CASRSGAYTEAFF.

V gene TRBV19 combines with J gene TRBJ1-3; TRBD1 matches at 7 bases. CDR3 length equals 13 residues. V dropped 4 bases and J dropped 5; count of bases not matched to a gene: 2. CDR1 LNHDA and CDR2 SQIVND come from the germline V gene (reference sequence). Here the CDR3 reads CASSRDSRNTIYF. DNA for the CDR3: TGTGCCAGTAGTAGGGACAGCCGAAACACCATATATTTT.

CDR3 residues: CASSPMGTSSNEQFF. The CDR3 coding sequence is TGTGCCAGCAGCCCCATGGGGACTAGCAGCAATGAGCAGTTCTTC. The chain uses TRBV11-3 and TRBJ2-1; TRBD2 matches 9 bases. Germline V gene lookup returns CDR1 SGHNT and CDR2 YENEEA. Germline trimming cut 5 bases from V and 6 bases from J; bases unmatched to any gene: 8. The CDR3 is 15 residues long.

This clone was picked up a small number of times. J is TRBJ2-7 and V is TRBV4-3; TRBD1 might be the D (6 bases). The V gene lost 1 base and the J gene lost 0 bases, with 13 bases spanning the gap. The CDR3 has 16 residues. The germline V gene encodes CDR1 LGHNA and CDR2 YSLEER. CDR3 amino acids: CASSQADSDISYEQYF. CDR3 in DNA: TGCGCCAGCAGCCAAGCGGACAGTGACATCTCCTACGAGCAGTACTTC.

The chain employs TRBV7-9 and TRBJ2-5, with 13 bases matching TRBD2. Looked up from germline, CDR1 is SEHNR and CDR2 is FQNEAQ (reference sequence). The CDR3 length is 15 residues. J was trimmed by 6 bases and V by 8 bases; bases with no gene match: 9. CDR3: CASGLAGEGRKTQYF. CDR3 DNA sequence: TGTGCCAGCGGACTAGCGGGAGAGGGGAGGAAGACCCAGTACTTC.

The chain couples TRBV7-2 to TRBJ2-7; 10 nucleotides agree with TRBD1. Germline V gene data show CDR1 as SGHTA and CDR2 as FQGNSA. This CDR3 region has 15 residues. J gave up 3 bases and V 4 bases, and 6 bases lay outside the gene matches. CDR3 region: CASSSTGTGVYEQYF. The CDR3 DNA reads as TGTGCCAGCAGCTCCACCGGGACAGGGGTCTACGAGCAGTACTTC.

CDR3 coding DNA: TGCGCCAGCAGCCAATATACCGCTATGAACACTGAAGCTTTCTTT. Encoded protein: CASSQYTAMNTEAFF. The gene calls are TRBV5-1 and TRBJ1-1; D ambiguous. CDR1 and CDR2 from the germline V gene are SGHRS and YFSETQ. This CDR3 has 15 amino acids. The V end lost 4 bases, the J end lost 0 bases, and 13 bases lay between the germline ends.

As DNA, the CDR3 is TGTGCCAGCAGCCCACCTCCAGAGCTAGGCGTCCTGACTTTC. It is translated as CASSPPPELGVLTF. The rearrangement uses TRBV9 and TRBJ2-6; D unclear. V lost 4 bases to trimming and J lost 12 bases, with 17 bases between them. The CDR3 totals 14 residues. Germline V gene lookup returns CDR1 SGDLS and CDR2 YYNGEE. The entire variable domain, with the rest obtained from reference TRBV9 and TRBJ2-6, is as follows: DSGVTQTPKHLITATGQRVTLRCSPRSGDLSVYWYQQSLDQGLQFLIQYYNGEERAKGNILERFSAQQFPDLHSELNLSSLELGDSALYFCASSPPPELGVLTFGAGSRLTVL.

The rearrangement links TRBV19 to TRBJ2-6, with TRBD1 matching 8 bases. This CDR3 is 15 amino acids long. J gave up 4 bases and V 7 bases, and 6 bases lay outside the gene matches. Germline V CDR1 and CDR2: LNHDA, SQIVND (reference sequence). The CDR3 loop is CASTTGGRGANVLTF. The CDR3 DNA reads TGTGCCAGTACCACAGGGGGAAGAGGGGCCAACGTCCTGACTTTC. Full variable domain (remainder filled in from reference TRBV19 and TRBJ2-6): DGGITQSPKYLFRKEGQNVTLSCEQNLNHDAMYWYRQDPGQGLRLIYYSQIVNDFQKGDIAEGYSVSREKKESFPLTVTSAQKNPTAFYLCASTTGGRGANVLTFGAGSRLTVL.

This clone was detected once. The genes are TRBV4-3 and TRBJ1-5; D uncertain. This CDR3 is built from 15 residues. Trimming stripped 0 bases from V and 3 bases from J, with 9 bases between. Germline V gene lookup returns CDR1 LGHNA and CDR2 YSLEER. DNA for the CDR3: TGCGCCAGCAGCCAAGATACAGCTTCCAATCAGCCCCAGCATTTT. It specifies CASSQDTASNQPQHF.

The rearrangement joins TRBV15 to TRBJ2-5; TRBD1 is a possible D gene (6 bases). In germline, CDR1 is LNHNV, CDR2 YYDKDF (reference sequence). Trimming removed 5 bases from V and 11 bases from J, with 21 bases in between. This CDR3 spans 14 amino acids. The chain's CDR3 is CATSPQPDSEEQYF. Written as DNA, the CDR3 is TGTGCCACCAGCCCACAGCCGGACAGTGAGGAGCAGTACTTC.

The CDR3 coding sequence is TGTGCCAGCAGTGACAGGGGACCAGATACGCAGTATTTT. Translation gives CASSDRGPDTQYF. The gene calls are TRBV6-1 and TRBJ2-3, with a tentative D call TRBD1 (6 bases). The ends were cut back, 3 bases at V and 4 bases at J, with 8 bases in the middle. CDR1 and CDR2 (germline): MNHNS, SASEGT. The CDR3 is made up of 13 amino acids.